The clone carrying this T cell receptor beta chain was counted between two and nine times. The entry originates in a study of blood T cell repertoires in COVID-19. Study background: Sources were T cells, B-cell-depleted T cells, or PBMCs; the material itself was cDNA or gDNA.

With 3 bases removed from V and 5 bases from J, the gap between germline ends came to 14 bases. The CDR3 has 15 amino acids. The germline gives CDR1 MDHEN, CDR2 SYDVKM. Authors' analysis steps: Amplification of reference gene primers was used by the study to estimate nucleated cell counts. Clones were read by immunoSEQ multiplex PCR, and TCRdb kept only the in-frame ones, dropping some. The V and J calls and the clone size are those of that table, but D and trimming were determined from the DNA. The sample records roughly 100,000 clones, about 80% being singletons. The source material was peripheral blood. This clonotype was sampled from a human donor in a cohort sampled during active or convalescent COVID-19. This chain connects TRBV28 to TRBJ1-5; TRBD1 is a possible D gene (6 bases). The CDR3 DNA reads TGTGCCAGCAGTTTCGGCAGGGGAAGGGATCAGCCCCAGCATTTT. Its protein is CASSFGRGRDQPQHF. Full variable domain (remainder filled in from reference TRBV28 and TRBJ1-5): DVKVTQSSRYLVKRTGEKVFLECVQDMDHENMFWYRQDPGLGLRLIYFSYDVKMKEKGDIPEGYSVSREKKERFSLILESASTNQTSMYLCASSFGRGRDQPQHFGDGTRLSIL.